This T cell receptor beta chain was retrieved from a study of cytotoxic CD8 clonotypes in ibrutinib-treated CLL. About this clone itself: What it binds is not known.

Sequencing was designed to attain a depth spanning 1 in 200,000 to 1 in 1 million T cells. Sequencing used immunoSEQ multiplex PCR; TCRdb keeps in-frame clones, though not all of them. The table records approximately 67,000 clones, more than 75% of them present only once. Study results and caveats: Sustained-remission and progressing patients' sampling times differed.

Deletions cut 5 bases from V and 4 bases from J, with 17 bases between. The CDR3 is 14 residues long. Germline assignment: CDR1 GTSNPN and CDR2 SVGIG (reference sequence). J is TRBJ2-5 and V is TRBV30; D not certain. This TCR came from a human donor with chronic lymphocytic leukemia. The sample was PBMCs, taken at disease progression, from a patient treated with ibrutinib. CDR3 protein: CAWGLYGLGETQYF. DNA of the CDR3: TGTGCCTGGGGGCTCTACGGCCTCGGAGAGACCCAGTACTTC. Looking up the rest from reference TRBV30 and TRBJ2-5 gives the full variable domain: SQTIHQWPATLVQPVGSPLSLECTVEGTSNPNLYWYRQAAGRGLQLLFYSVGIGQISSEVPQNLSASRPQDRQFILSSKKLLLSDSGFYLCAWGLYGLGETQYFGPGTRLLVL.